A single sample is the source of the 19 T cell receptor beta chains below, sequenced in a study of T cell responses to AZD1222 COVID-19 vaccine. Here immunoSEQ multiplex PCR was the method, and the copy in TCRdb shows in-frame clones only, minus some. The sample includes some 120,000 clones, approximately 83% of them seen just once. The sequences come from peripheral blood, collected on day 0 of AZD1222 vaccination. Receptors originate from an adult in good health.

The chain links TRBV4-1 to TRBJ1-4, with D unclear. There are 15 residues in the CDR3. CDR1 and CDR2 from the germline V gene are MGHRA and YSYEKL. The V end was cut by 4 bases, the J end by 6 bases, with 15 bases between. DNA of the CDR3: TGCGCCAGCAGCCGGATGTTAGTGGCTCATGAAAAACTGTTTTTT. Translating it yields CASSRMLVAHEKLFF.

The chain links TRBV4-2 to TRBJ2-1; TRBD2 aligns across 11 bases. V was pared by 5 bases and J by 7 bases, with 13 bases of the junction left unmatched. Germline V lookup: CDR1 LGHNA, CDR2 YNFKEQ. The CDR3 length is 17 residues. The CDR3 DNA is TGTGCCAGCAGCTACGAAGACAGGACTAGCGGGCTTAATGAGCAGTTCTTC. This sequence encodes CASSYEDRTSGLNEQFF.

V usage is TRBV28 and J usage is TRBJ2-1; D is uncertain. The germline CDR1 and CDR2 sequences are MDHEN and SYDVKM. V was trimmed by 5 bases and J by 1 base, leaving 9 bases between them. The CDR3 loop spans 14 amino acids. The CDR3 sequence is CASSPLNSYNEQFF. The CDR3 nucleotides are TGTGCCAGCAGTCCATTGAATTCCTACAATGAGCAGTTCTTC.

CDR3 nucleotide sequence: TGCAGCGCCGTAGGGACTAGCGCCCGGCGGGAGCAGTACTTC. Residues: CSAVGTSARREQYF. The chain links TRBV29-1 to TRBJ2-7; 10 bases match TRBD2. Germline V gene lookup returns CDR1 SQVTM and CDR2 ANQGSEA. With V trimmed by 7 bases and J by 7 bases, 13 bases remained unmatched. There are 14 residues in the CDR3.

The rearrangement joins TRBV5-8 to TRBJ2-7, with 9 bases matching TRBD2. V trimming: 1 base; J trimming: 2 bases; junction bases outside the gene matches: 4. The germline CDR1 and CDR2 sequences are SGHTS and YDEGEE. The CDR3 has 15 residues. Here the CDR3 reads CASSLLLAGTYEQYF. The DNA for the CDR3 is TGTGCCAGCAGCTTGTTGCTAGCGGGGACCTACGAGCAGTACTTC.

The chain carries TRBV5-1 and TRBJ2-3; weak D call: TRBD2 (7 bases). The CDR3 spans 15 residues. The germline V gene encodes CDR1 SGHRS and CDR2 YFSETQ. The V gene lost 1 base and the J gene lost 4 bases, with 13 bases spanning the gap. The CDR3 is CASSLLGGVSDTQYF. Here the CDR3 DNA reads TGCGCCAGCAGCTTGTTAGGGGGGGTATCAGATACGCAGTATTTT.

The chain couples TRBV27 to TRBJ2-5, with 8 bases lining up with TRBD2. The trim removed 3 bases at V and 7 bases at J, leaving 10 bases unmatched. Germline-derived CDR1 and CDR2 are MNHEY and SMNVEV (reference sequence). The CDR3 runs 15 residues. CDR3 protein: CASSLKAGASGTQYF. In DNA form, the CDR3 reads TGTGCCAGCAGTTTGAAAGCGGGGGCCTCGGGGACCCAGTACTTC.

This clone occurred a few times. The chain recombines TRBV24-1 with TRBJ2-5, with 7 bases aligning to TRBD1. The V gene's germline CDR1 is KGHDR and CDR2 SFDVKD. The CDR3 is 14 residues long. V lost 9 bases to trimming and J lost 1 base; unmatched junction nucleotides: 7. Here the CDR3 DNA reads TGTGCCACCGGAACTGGGACAGCCCAAGAGACCCAGTACTTC. This encodes CATGTGTAQETQYF.

This clone was observed once. The genes are TRBV3-1 (or the pseudogene TRBV3-2) and TRBJ2-2, with D perhaps TRBD2 (6 bases). The V and J ends lost 1 base and 6 bases respectively, with 6 bases between them. CDR3 size: 13 residues. Germline-derived CDR1 and CDR2 are LGHDT and YNNKEL (reference sequence). The CDR3 sequence is CASSQGGAGELFF. CDR3 in DNA: TGTGCCAGCAGCCAAGGGGGGGCCGGGGAGCTGTTTTTT.

The chain joins TRBV6-5 to TRBJ1-2; D unresolved. V lost 4 bases and J 0 bases, leaving 9 bases between the germline ends. Germline values: CDR1 MNHEY, CDR2 SVGAGI. This CDR3 is 14 amino acids long. CDR3 nucleotides: TGTGCCAGCAGTTTGACCCTAACTAACTATGGCTACACCTTC. Its translation: CASSLTLTNYGYTF.

The J gene is TRBJ1-5, the V gene TRBV19; 8 bases are shared with TRBD1. The CDR3 runs 16 residues. Trimming cost V 1 base and J 8 bases; bases outside gene matches: 10. Looked up from germline, CDR1 is LNHDA and CDR2 is SQIVND (reference sequence). The CDR3 is CASSIASFRGQEPQHF. CDR3 DNA: TGTGCCAGTAGTATAGCTTCTTTCAGGGGGCAGGAGCCCCAGCATTTT. Drawing the rest from reference TRBV19 and TRBJ1-5, the complete variable domain is DGGITQSPKYLFRKEGQNVTLSCEQNLNHDAMYWYRQDPGQGLRLIYYSQIVNDFQKGDIAEGYSVSREKKESFPLTVTSAQKNPTAFYLCASSIASFRGQEPQHFGDGTRLSIL.

This chain uses TRBV23-1 with TRBJ1-5, with unresolved D. TRBV23-1 is an ORF, and what it does is uncertain. The CDR3 runs 12 residues. Trimming cost V 6 bases and J 15 bases, with 18 bases left between them. The DNA of the CDR3 is TGCGCCAGCAGACAACCCCGGGCTCCAGGGCATTTT. It specifies CASRQPRAPGHF.

This sequence joins TRBV4-2 and TRBJ2-2; 7 positions match TRBD2. V was pared by 1 base and J by 2 bases, with 7 bases of the junction left unmatched. CDR1 LGHNA and CDR2 YNFKEQ come from the germline V gene. CDR3 length equals 17 residues. CDR3 DNA sequence: TGTGCCAGCAGCCAAGCATCGGGACTACTTAACACCGGGGAGCTGTTTTTT. It yields the protein CASSQASGLLNTGELFF.

The V and J genes are TRBV9 and TRBJ1-2; TRBD1 matches 7 bases. Germline trimming cut 6 bases from V and 4 bases from J; bases unmatched to any gene: 9. The CDR3 spans 14 residues. Germline CDR1 SGDLS, CDR2 YYNGEE. Here the CDR3 reads CASIPGTETYGYTF. CDR3 DNA: TGTGCCAGCATCCCCGGGACAGAAACCTATGGCTACACCTTC. Filled out from reference TRBV9 and TRBJ1-2, the complete variable domain reads DSGVTQTPKHLITATGQRVTLRCSPRSGDLSVYWYQQSLDQGLQFLIQYYNGEERAKGNILERFSAQQFPDLHSELNLSSLELGDSALYFCASIPGTETYGYTFGSGTRLTVV.

This chain uses TRBV5-1 with TRBJ2-3; TRBD2 might be the D (7 bases). CDR3 size: 18 residues. V lost 1 base and J lost 4, with 22 bases in between. Germline V gene lookup returns CDR1 SGHRS and CDR2 YFSETQ. CDR3 protein: CASSLIVGGAVTPDTQYF. In nucleotides, the CDR3 is TGCGCCAGCAGCTTGATCGTTGGGGGGGCCGTCACGCCAGATACGCAGTATTTT.

The rearrangement joins TRBV7-2 to TRBJ2-7; D unclear. This CDR3 is 16 amino acids long. Trimming shortened V by 2 bases and J by 0 bases, and 14 bases separated the two germline ends. CDR1 is SGHTA, CDR2 FQGNSA, per germline. The CDR3 nucleotides are TGTGCCAGCAGCTTATTTTCTACCCAATCCTCCTACGAGCAGTACTTC. It specifies CASSLFSTQSSYEQYF.

This chain joins TRBV30 and TRBJ2-7, with 7 bases identical to TRBD1. Germline loops: CDR1 GTSNPN, CDR2 SVGIG (reference sequence). V gave up 0 bases and J gave up 2 bases; unmatched junction bases: 10. This CDR3 comprises 16 residues. This CDR3 is CAWSVWGRGQTYEQYF. The CDR3 DNA is TGTGCCTGGAGTGTATGGGGAAGGGGACAGACCTACGAGCAGTACTTC.

The chain combines TRBV19 with TRBJ1-4; D not resolved. Germline CDR1 reads LNHDA; CDR2 reads SQIVND (reference sequence). Trimming removed 3 bases from V and 2 bases from J, with 13 bases in between. CDR3 length: 16 residues. The CDR3 reads CASSIRPPTTNEKLFF. CDR3 bases: TGTGCCAGTAGTATCCGGCCTCCTACTACTAATGAAAAACTGTTTTTT.

This chain uses TRBV4-1 with TRBJ1-5; D gene uncertain. The CDR3 sequence is 14 residues long. CDR1 and CDR2 (germline): MGHRA, YSYEKL. Trimming stripped 0 bases from V and 3 bases from J, with 6 bases between. CDR3 region: CASSQEGNNQPQHF. The CDR3 nucleotides are TGCGCCAGCAGCCAAGAAGGGAACAATCAGCCCCAGCATTTT.